The sequence of this T cell receptor (beta chain) was determined in a study of T cells after yellow fever vaccination. In its sample, this clonotype was seen a few times. Antigen unknown. MiXCR was run by TCRdb on the 5' RACE reads, yielding one entry per CDR3 protein. The table lists about 630,000 distinct CDR3 sequences, over 9% of them singletons. Findings and limits, study-wide: Of the clonotypes, a small share occurred in both CD4 and CD8 compartments. Clones from primary vaccination mostly reappeared after the booster (less than 98% CD4, approximately 86% CD8).

This specimen consisted of PBMCs, obtained on the day of the yellow fever booster vaccination. This receptor was taken from a man aged 25-45 years who received the YFV17D yellow fever vaccine.

DNA for the CDR3: TGTGCCACCAGTGACCCTCTGCAAGAGACCCAGTACTTC. Residues: CATSDPLQETQYF. The chain uses TRBV24-1 and TRBJ2-5, with unresolved D. CDR3 length: 13 residues. The germline V gene has CDR1 KGHDR and CDR2 SFDVKD. Trimming removed 4 bases at V and 2 bases at J, with 7 bases between.